This TCR beta chain was identified during a study of T cell responses to AZD1222 COVID-19 vaccine. Study outcomes and limitations: Spike was spanned by vaccine-associated CD4 TCRs, which were dominant at 160-218 and 743-854.

Method: immunoSEQ multiplex PCR; TCRdb's copy keeps in-frame clones and lacks some. The sample records approximately 110,000 clones, 75% to 90% being singletons. CDR1 is SGDLS and CDR2 is YYNGEE in the germline V gene. The length of the CDR3 is 18 residues. The ends were cut back, 4 bases at V and 1 base at J, with 20 bases in the middle. There are many counts of this clone. Its antigen is unidentified. The gene calls are TRBV9 and TRBJ2-2; possibly TRBD1 or TRBD2 for D (5 bases each). The source material was peripheral blood, sampled 28 days after the second AZD1222 dose. This TCR derives from an adult who received the AZD1222 COVID-19 vaccine. The CDR3: CASSRGDGRNLNTGELFF. The DNA for the CDR3 is TGTGCCAGCAGCCGGGGCGACGGAAGGAACTTGAACACCGGGGAGCTGTTTTTT. The whole variable domain, filled in from reference TRBV9 and TRBJ2-2, reads DSGVTQTPKHLITATGQRVTLRCSPRSGDLSVYWYQQSLDQGLQFLIQYYNGEERAKGNILERFSAQQFPDLHSELNLSSLELGDSALYFCASSRGDGRNLNTGELFFGEGSRLTVL.